This T cell receptor (beta chain) was profiled in a study of blood T cell repertoires in COVID-19. Study as a whole: Specimens from acute and convalescent COVID-19 originated in the United States, Italy and Spain. T cells, B-cell-depleted T cells, or PBMCs provided the cDNA or gDNA that served as material.

Authors' methods: How many nucleated cells were present was estimated from reference gene primer amplification. Repertoires were generated with immunoSEQ multiplex PCR, while TCRdb's copy carries only in-frame clones and drops some. The V and J calls and clone size come from that table; D and trimming were worked out from the DNA. The sample lists under 65,000 clones; over 75% were seen once. V shed 5 bases and J 4 bases; nucleotides not matched to a gene: 3. CDR1 and CDR2 from the germline V gene are SGHAT and FQDESV (reference sequence). The CDR3 covers 14 residues. This TCR derives from a man older than 75 in a cohort sampled during active COVID-19. The sequencing input was peripheral blood. This chain uses TRBV11-1 with TRBJ1-2, with 11 positions matching TRBD1. The chain's CDR3 is CASSPGTGGYGYTF. CDR3 nucleotides: TGTGCCAGCAGCCCCGGGACAGGGGGCTATGGCTACACCTTC.